What follows are 32 T cell receptor beta chains derived from one specimen sequenced in a study of blood T cell repertoires in COVID-19. Sequenced by immunoSEQ multiplex PCR; TCRdb stores in-frame clones only, minus some. The sample lists some 330,000 clones; approximately 89% were seen once. Sequenced: PBMCs or T cells enriched from blood (not recorded which). The receptors here all came from a man aged 30-40 years who had recovered from COVID-19.

This chain joins TRBV18 and TRBJ1-3; TRBD1 matches at 9 bases. CDR1 and CDR2 (germline): KGHSH, LQKENI. J lost 4 bases, V lost 4 bases, and 5 bases had no gene match. The CDR3 length is 15 residues. CDR3 in DNA: TGTGCCAGCTCACAAAGGACAGGGGAAGGAAACACCATATATTTT. Its translation is CASSQRTGEGNTIYF. The full variable domain, with the rest looked up from reference TRBV18 and TRBJ1-3, is NAGVMQNPRHLVRRRGQEARLRCSPMKGHSHVYWYRQLPEEGLKFMVYLQKENIIDESGMPKERFSAEFPKEGPSILRIQQVVRGDSAAYFCASSQRTGEGNTIYFGEGSWLTVV.

V gene TRBV5-4 combines with J gene TRBJ1-2, with D perhaps matching TRBD1 (5 bases). Germline assignment: CDR1 SGHNT and CDR2 YYREEE (reference sequence). The CDR3 covers 13 residues. V was shortened by 7 bases and J by 8 bases, with 18 bases between the two germline ends. In nucleotides, the CDR3 is TGTGCCAGCCACGCAGGGAGGGATCGGGGCTACACCTTC. Its protein is CASHAGRDRGYTF.

This chain joins TRBV12-3 or TRBV12-4 and TRBJ2-5; no definite D call. The CDR3 runs 12 residues. Deletions cut 0 bases from V and 5 bases from J, with 4 bases between. CDR3 residues: CASSLARETQYF. Written as DNA, the CDR3 is TGTGCCAGCAGTTTAGCGCGGGAGACCCAGTACTTC.

This chain uses TRBV7-2 with TRBJ2-2; D not certain. Germline CDR1 SGHTA, CDR2 FQGNSA. The germline V and J ends were trimmed by 2 bases and 1 base, with 2 bases remaining between them. This CDR3 comprises 13 residues. In nucleotides, the CDR3 is TGTGCCAGCAGCTTACTGAACACCGGGGAGCTGTTTTTT. Its translation: CASSLLNTGELFF.

The chain uses TRBV28 and TRBJ2-5, with 8 bases fitting TRBD1. Germline assignment: CDR1 MDHEN and CDR2 SYDVKM. V dropped 5 bases and J dropped 0; count of bases not matched to a gene: 2. The CDR3 has 14 amino acids. CDR3: CASSRTGYQETQYF. As DNA, the CDR3 is TGTGCCAGCAGTCGGACAGGGTACCAAGAGACCCAGTACTTC. Together with reference TRBV28 and TRBJ2-5, the CDR3 gives the full variable domain: DVKVTQSSRYLVKRTGEKVFLECVQDMDHENMFWYRQDPGLGLRLIYFSYDVKMKEKGDIPEGYSVSREKKERFSLILESASTNQTSMYLCASSRTGYQETQYFGPGTRLLVL.

This chain joins TRBV5-4 and TRBJ1-4; 7 positions match TRBD1. The germline V gene has CDR1 SGHNT and CDR2 YYREEE (reference sequence). V shed 4 bases, J shed 8 bases, and the junction held 8 bases outside the gene matches. The length of the CDR3 is 14 residues. CDR3 in DNA: TGTGCCAGCAGCACCAAGGGGGCGCAAGAAAAACTGTTTTTT. Protein: CASSTKGAQEKLFF.

The chain uses TRBV19 and TRBJ2-3; 7 nucleotides align to TRBD2. With V trimmed by 7 bases and J by 3 bases, 7 bases remained unmatched. The germline CDR1 and CDR2 sequences are LNHDA and SQIVND (reference sequence). The CDR3 contains 14 residues. CDR3 residues: CASTGGWETDTQYF. CDR3 nucleotide sequence: TGTGCCAGTACCGGGGGGTGGGAAACAGATACGCAGTATTTT.

V gene TRBV28 combines with J gene TRBJ1-1; D remains ambiguous. Trimming cost V 3 bases and J 11 bases, with 10 bases left between them. The CDR3 covers 11 residues. Germline V CDR1 and CDR2: MDHEN, SYDVKM. CDR3 sequence: CASSFLSEAFF. The CDR3 bases are TGTGCCAGCAGTTTCCTATCCGAGGCTTTCTTT.

The chain joins TRBV19 to TRBJ1-4, with D possibly being TRBD1 (5 bases). Trimming stripped 5 bases from V and 8 bases from J, with 12 bases between. The CDR3 totals 13 residues. Germline V gene data show CDR1 as LNHDA and CDR2 as SQIVND (reference sequence). The CDR3 sequence: CASSQNSGEKLFF. As DNA, the CDR3 is TGTGCCAGTAGTCAAAACTCAGGGGAAAAACTGTTTTTT.

V is TRBV5-1 and J is TRBJ2-3; D is ambiguous. Between the trimmed V and J ends, which lost 2 bases and 4 bases, there was a span of 5 bases. The CDR3 is made up of 12 amino acids. Germline V gene lookup returns CDR1 SGHRS and CDR2 YFSETQ. CDR3: CASSLQSDTQYF. The CDR3 coding sequence is TGCGCCAGCAGCTTACAGTCAGATACGCAGTATTTT.

The chain is built from TRBV28 and TRBJ2-1; D is unresolved. V was shortened by 6 bases and J by 6 bases, with 18 bases between the two germline ends. This CDR3 is built from 15 residues. Germline assignment: CDR1 MDHEN and CDR2 SYDVKM. The CDR3 DNA reads TGTGCCAGCAGCCTCGAGGCATTCTCGATCAATGAGCAGTTCTTC. It is translated as CASSLEAFSINEQFF. The complete variable domain, with remaining parts taken from reference TRBV28 and TRBJ2-1, reads DVKVTQSSRYLVKRTGEKVFLECVQDMDHENMFWYRQDPGLGLRLIYFSYDVKMKEKGDIPEGYSVSREKKERFSLILESASTNQTSMYLCASSLEAFSINEQFFGPGTRLTVL.

The V gene is TRBV5-1, the J gene TRBJ2-3; 11 bases align to TRBD2. The CDR3 is made up of 17 amino acids. Germline loops: CDR1 SGHRS, CDR2 YFSETQ. The V gene end was trimmed by 0 bases and the J gene end by 2 bases; junction bases not matched to a gene: 5. CDR3 amino acids: CASSLARLAGITDTQYF. The CDR3 DNA follows: TGCGCCAGCAGCTTGGCCCGACTAGCGGGGATCACAGATACGCAGTATTTT. The full variable domain, in which reference TRBV5-1 and TRBJ2-3 provide the parts outside the CDR3, is KAGVTQTPRYLIKTRGQQVTLSCSPISGHRSVSWYQQTPGQGLQFLFEYFSETQRNKGNFPGRFSGRQFSNSRSEMNVSTLELGDSALYLCASSLARLAGITDTQYFGPGTRLTVL.

This chain links TRBV7-6 with TRBJ2-2; possibly TRBD1 for D (6 bases). The germline V and J ends were trimmed by 6 bases and 0 bases, with 23 bases remaining between them. The germline V gene has CDR1 SGHVS and CDR2 FNYEAQ. The CDR3 extends over 19 amino acids. CDR3 sequence: CASRPPLRVTGTNTGELFF. DNA of the CDR3: TGTGCCAGCAGGCCCCCCCTACGGGTAACAGGGACGAACACCGGGGAGCTGTTTTTT.

The V call is TRBV5-1, the J call TRBJ2-2; D is ambiguous. CDR3 length: 16 amino acids. The germline gives CDR1 SGHRS, CDR2 YFSETQ. Trimming removed 2 bases at V and 1 base at J, with 12 bases between. The CDR3 bases are TGCGCCAGCAGCTTACGGGTCTCCGGGAACACCGGGGAGCTGTTTTTT. Residues: CASSLRVSGNTGELFF.

This chain joins TRBV2 and TRBJ1-5; weak D call: TRBD1 (6 bases). Trimming left V 6 bases short and J 6 bases short, with 15 bases between. CDR1 and CDR2 from the germline V gene are SNHLY and FYNNEI. This CDR3 is built from 14 residues. The CDR3 coding sequence is TGTGCCAGCAGATCAACAGGGTTTGCTCAGCCCCAGCATTTT. It codes for CASRSTGFAQPQHF.

The CDR3 loop reads CASSPPRDSYNEQFF. CDR3 nucleotide sequence: TGTGCCAGTTCACCCCCCAGGGACTCATACAATGAGCAGTTCTTC. The gene calls are TRBV19 and TRBJ2-1; perhaps TRBD2 as D (6 bases). Germline CDR1 LNHDA, CDR2 SQIVND (reference sequence). V gave up 8 bases and J gave up 4 bases, with 18 bases separating them. The CDR3 is 15 amino acids.

In DNA, the CDR3 is TGTGCCAGCAGCTTATTAACCCCGACTCTGACCTACGAGCAGTACTTC. This codes for CASSLLTPTLTYEQYF. The chain uses TRBV7-3 and TRBJ2-7; D remains ambiguous. Per the germline V gene, CDR1 is SGHTA and CDR2 is FQGTGA. This CDR3 is 16 amino acids long. V shed 2 bases and J shed 2 bases, with 16 bases lying between them.

The chain couples TRBV7-3 to TRBJ2-2; possible D gene TRBD2, 7 bases. Trimming cost V 5 bases and J 2 bases, with 15 bases left between them. Germline V gene data show CDR1 as SGHTA and CDR2 as FQGTGA. The CDR3 sequence is 16 residues long. As DNA, the CDR3 is TGTGCCAGCAGCCCCCACAGGGACTATAACACCGGGGAGCTGTTTTTT. It is translated as CASSPHRDYNTGELFF.

The chain links TRBV27 to TRBJ1-2, with 7 bases aligning to TRBD1. Trimming cost V 3 bases and J 8 bases; bases outside gene matches: 3. Germline V gene lookup returns CDR1 MNHEY and CDR2 SMNVEV (reference sequence). CDR3 size: 12 residues. CDR3 DNA: TGTGCCAGCAGTTTCGACAGGGAAGGCTACACCTTC. Translation: CASSFDREGYTF.

This chain joins TRBV28 and TRBJ1-2, with D hard to call. V lost 2 bases, J lost 8 bases, and 9 bases lay in between. The V gene's germline CDR1 is MDHEN and CDR2 SYDVKM. The CDR3 extends over 12 amino acids. In DNA, the CDR3 is TGTGCCAGCAGTTTACGCGGGCGAGGCTACACCTTC. This translates into CASSLRGRGYTF.

The chain uses TRBV18 and TRBJ1-4, with 8 bases identical to TRBD1. Germline lookup yields CDR1 KGHSH and CDR2 LQKENI. Unmatched junction bases numbered 6, after V lost 3 bases and J lost 6 bases. The CDR3 sequence is 15 residues long. CDR3 protein: CASSPPGQDDEKLFF. The CDR3 nucleotides read TGTGCCAGCTCACCTCCGGGACAGGATGATGAAAAACTGTTTTTT.

V is TRBV3-1 (or the pseudogene TRBV3-2) and J is TRBJ1-6, with 8 bases lining up with TRBD1. Germline V gene lookup returns CDR1 LGHDT and CDR2 YNNKEL (reference sequence). The V gene end was trimmed by 4 bases and the J gene end by 10 bases; junction bases not matched to a gene: 6. CDR3 length equals 14 residues. CDR3 coding DNA: TGTGCCAGCAGCCTCGCACAGGGGGACTCACCCCTCCACTTT. Residues: CASSLAQGDSPLHF.

This CDR3 is CAISEAVLDYGYTF. DNA of the CDR3: TGTGCCATCAGTGAGGCAGTCCTAGACTATGGCTACACCTTC. The chain employs TRBV10-3 and TRBJ1-2; D remains unclear. V was clipped by 2 bases and J by 3 bases, with 10 bases between them. The CDR3 has 14 residues. Germline V gene sequence: CDR1 ENHRY, CDR2 SYGVKD.

The chain employs TRBV19 and TRBJ2-7; 8 bases map to TRBD1. Germline V lookup: CDR1 LNHDA, CDR2 SQIVND (reference sequence). After removal of 3 bases from V and 2 bases from J, the junction contained 6 bases not matched to a gene. The CDR3 contains 15 residues. In nucleotides, the CDR3 is TGTGCCAGTAGTATTGCCGGACAGGGTACCTACGAGCAGTACTTC. Amino acid sequence: CASSIAGQGTYEQYF. The entire variable domain, with the rest obtained from reference TRBV19 and TRBJ2-7, is as follows: DGGITQSPKYLFRKEGQNVTLSCEQNLNHDAMYWYRQDPGQGLRLIYYSQIVNDFQKGDIAEGYSVSREKKESFPLTVTSAQKNPTAFYLCASSIAGQGTYEQYFGPGTRLTVT.

The V gene is TRBV4-1, the J gene TRBJ2-6; weak D call: TRBD2 (5 bases). This CDR3 is 16 amino acids long. Germline CDR1 MGHRA, CDR2 YSYEKL. Trimming pared 0 bases from V and 4 bases from J, leaving 10 bases between. The CDR3 loop reads CASSQDQRGGANVLTF. The CDR3 DNA reads as TGCGCCAGCAGCCAAGATCAACGGGGAGGGGCCAACGTCCTGACTTTC.

This chain uses TRBV19 with TRBJ2-1; 9 bases are shared with TRBD2. CDR1 is LNHDA and CDR2 is SQIVND in the germline V gene (reference sequence). CDR3 length: 17 residues. Trimming cost V 3 bases and J 3 bases; bases outside gene matches: 9. The chain's CDR3 is CASSMPSGVSLYNEQFF. The DNA of the CDR3 is TGTGCCAGTAGTATGCCTAGCGGGGTGTCACTCTACAATGAGCAGTTCTTC.

CDR3 DNA: TGTGCCAGCAGCCACAGAGTACTAGCGGAAGAGACCCAGTACTTC. It yields the protein CASSHRVLAEETQYF. The chain combines TRBV9 with TRBJ2-5; 8 bases match TRBD2. The germline CDR1 and CDR2 sequences are SGDLS and YYNGEE. This CDR3 has 15 amino acids. V lost 4 bases and J lost 3; bases outside the gene matches: 8. Filled out from reference TRBV9 and TRBJ2-5, the complete variable domain reads DSGVTQTPKHLITATGQRVTLRCSPRSGDLSVYWYQQSLDQGLQFLIQYYNGEERAKGNILERFSAQQFPDLHSELNLSSLELGDSALYFCASSHRVLAEETQYFGPGTRLLVL.

The rearrangement uses TRBV21-1 and TRBJ2-4; the table calls TRBD2, which could not be checked here. TRBV21-1 is deemed a pseudogene. The CDR3 is made up of 19 amino acids. The CDR3: CASSKRWRGYGAAKNIQYF. CDR3 sequence (DNA): TGTGCCAGCAGCAAAAGGTGGCGGGGGTATGGTGCGGCCAAAAACATTCAGTACTTC.

The V call is TRBV28, the J call TRBJ1-2; 10 bases match TRBD1. V dropped 3 bases and J dropped 13; count of bases not matched to a gene: 14. The CDR3 runs 15 residues. Germline V CDR1 and CDR2: MDHEN, SYDVKM. The DNA for the CDR3 is TGTGCCAGCAGTTTTGGGAGACAGGGGGCCCTTTACGGCACCTTC. This encodes CASSFGRQGALYGTF.

The genes are TRBV10-3 and TRBJ1-4; 7 bases are a match to TRBD1. CDR1 and CDR2 (germline): ENHRY, SYGVKD. The CDR3 spans 14 residues. Losses at the gene ends were 11 bases for V and 0 bases for J; bases not matched to a gene: 6. CDR3 coding DNA: TGTGCCTCAAGGGACAGAACAACTAATGAAAAACTGTTTTTT. It is translated as CASRDRTTNEKLFF.

This chain links TRBV7-9 with TRBJ1-2; 11 bases match TRBD1. Germline V gene sequence: CDR1 SEHNR, CDR2 FQNEAQ (reference sequence). This CDR3 is 15 amino acids long. Losses at the gene ends were 4 bases for V and 5 bases for J; bases not matched to a gene: 6. The chain's CDR3 is CASSYGQGASYGYTF. CDR3 coding DNA: TGTGCCAGCAGCTACGGACAGGGGGCCAGTTATGGCTACACCTTC.

The J gene is TRBJ1-2, the V gene TRBV7-9; 9 bases are a match to TRBD1. The CDR3 runs 14 residues. Losses at the gene ends were 5 bases for V and 3 bases for J; bases not matched to a gene: 4. Germline V gives CDR1 SEHNR, CDR2 FQNEAQ (reference sequence). CDR3 loop: CASSRRQGDYGYTF. CDR3 nucleotide sequence: TGTGCCAGCAGCCGCAGACAGGGGGACTATGGCTACACCTTC. Full variable domain (outside the CDR3, taken from reference TRBV7-9 and TRBJ1-2): DTGVSQNPRHKITKRGQNVTFRCDPISEHNRLYWYRQTLGQGPEFLTYFQNEAQLEKSRLLSDRFSAERPKGSFSTLEIQRTEQGDSAMYLCASSRRQGDYGYTFGSGTRLTVV.